These 6 T cell receptor beta chains originate from one sample sequenced in a study of blood T cell repertoires in COVID-19. Clones were read by immunoSEQ multiplex PCR, and TCRdb kept only the in-frame ones, dropping some. The repertoire holds about 88,000 clones, with around 90% as singletons. The sample consisted of peripheral blood. The origin of the receptors is a male donor with acute or convalescent COVID-19.

The genes are TRBV11-1 and TRBJ1-3, with D unresolved. Germline CDR1 is SGHAT and CDR2 is FQDESV (reference sequence). There are 15 residues in the CDR3. The V end lost 5 bases, the J end lost 2 bases, and 13 bases lay between the germline ends. CDR3 amino acids: CASSHYLVTGNTIYF. As DNA, the CDR3 is TGTGCCAGCAGCCATTACTTGGTAACTGGAAACACCATATATTTT. The full variable domain, in which reference TRBV11-1 and TRBJ1-3 provide the parts outside the CDR3, is EAEVAQSPRYKITEKSQAVAFWCDPISGHATLYWYRQILGQGPELLVQFQDESVVDDSQLPKDRFSAERLKGVDSTLKIQPAELGDSAMYLCASSHYLVTGNTIYFGEGSWLTVV.

This sequence joins TRBV28 and TRBJ1-2; TRBD1 agrees at 8 bases. Unmatched junction bases numbered 10, after V lost 5 bases and J lost 2 bases. Germline CDR1 and CDR2: MDHEN and SYDVKM. There are 16 residues in the CDR3. DNA for the CDR3: TGTGCCAGCAGTCTCATGCCGGGACAGGAAAACTATGGCTACACCTTC. This sequence encodes CASSLMPGQENYGYTF.

The V gene is TRBV20-1, the J gene TRBJ1-2; no clear D gene. The CDR3 length is 14 residues. Germline lookup yields CDR1 DFQATT and CDR2 SNEGSKA (reference sequence). With 3 bases removed from V and 7 bases from J, the gap between germline ends came to 18 bases. The CDR3 region is CSASLPRAYGGYTF. The CDR3 nucleotides read TGCAGTGCTAGTCTCCCGAGGGCATATGGTGGCTACACCTTC.

The chain uses TRBV6-6 and TRBJ1-5; possible D gene TRBD1, 5 bases. This CDR3 region has 12 residues. Germline lookup yields CDR1 MNHNY and CDR2 SVGAGI (reference sequence). Trimming took 11 bases from V and 0 from J, leaving 8 bases between them. CDR3 sequence reads: CAGAHSNQPQHF. The CDR3 DNA reads as TGTGCCGGGGCCCATAGCAATCAGCCCCAGCATTTT.

V gene TRBV6-4 combines with J gene TRBJ1-2; 10 bases align to TRBD1. Germline assignment: CDR1 MRHNA and CDR2 SNTAGT. The junction had 12 bases not matched to a gene; V was cut back by 6 bases and J by 2 bases. The CDR3 consists of 17 residues. For the CDR3, the DNA is TGTGCCAGCAGCCCGGGACAGGGGACACCCGGAAACTATGGCTACACCTTC. Its translation: CASSPGQGTPGNYGYTF.

The chain is built from TRBV18 and TRBJ1-1, with no clear D. The ends were cut back, 4 bases at V and 0 bases at J, with 12 bases in the middle. The germline CDR1 and CDR2 sequences are KGHSH and LQKENI. The CDR3 runs to 15 residues. The CDR3 region is CASSQNRDMNTEAFF. The CDR3 nucleotides read TGTGCCAGCTCACAGAACAGAGACATGAACACTGAAGCTTTCTTT.